The 10 T cell receptor beta chains given below trace back to one sample, sequenced in a study of technical replicates of blood from a handful of donors. This table comes from immunoSEQ multiplex PCR, and its TCRdb copy is limited to in-frame clones, with some not included. The sample includes roughly 70,000 clones, 90% to 95% of them seen just once. The sample comprised PBMCs. These receptors all stem from a human donor in good health. Some clones in this sample may be carry-over from other donors' samples.

DNA of the CDR3: TGTGCCAGTAGTATTAGCCGACAGGGCCACTATGGCTACACCTTC. Translation gives CASSISRQGHYGYTF. V usage is TRBV19 and J usage is TRBJ1-2; 7 bases align to TRBD1. CDR3 length equals 15 residues. Germline V gene data show CDR1 as LNHDA and CDR2 as SQIVND (reference sequence). Trimming took 3 bases from V and 3 from J; bases not matched to a gene: 7.

This clone came up a few times. The CDR3 DNA reads as TGTGCCAGCAGTTCGGACAGTTACACTGAAGCTTTCTTT. Its translation: CASSSDSYTEAFF. The gene calls are TRBV6-5 and TRBJ1-1; possibly TRBD1 for D (6 bases). CDR1 and CDR2 (germline): MNHEY, SVGAGI. This CDR3 is built from 13 residues. V gave up 4 bases and J gave up 3 bases, with 9 bases separating them.

The chain links TRBV7-6 to TRBJ1-4, with 9 nucleotides matching TRBD1. The CDR3 is 14 amino acids. The germline CDR1 and CDR2 sequences are SGHVS and FNYEAQ. V lost 4 bases, J lost 5 bases, and 2 bases stayed unmatched. Here the CDR3 reads CASSYRGRNEKLFF. CDR3 in DNA: TGTGCCAGCAGCTACAGGGGGCGAAATGAAAAACTGTTTTTT.

The chain combines TRBV19 with TRBJ2-2; 9 bases agree with TRBD2. This CDR3 region has 17 residues. V lost 4 bases, J lost 3 bases, and 9 bases stayed unmatched. Germline lookup yields CDR1 LNHDA and CDR2 SQIVND (reference sequence). The CDR3 DNA sequence: TGTGCCAGTAGTACCCCAGCGGGGGGCGGTTACACCGGGGAGCTGTTTTTT. Protein: CASSTPAGGGYTGELFF. Variable domain in full (rest from reference TRBV19 and TRBJ2-2): DGGITQSPKYLFRKEGQNVTLSCEQNLNHDAMYWYRQDPGQGLRLIYYSQIVNDFQKGDIAEGYSVSREKKESFPLTVTSAQKNPTAFYLCASSTPAGGGYTGELFFGEGSRLTVL.

This clone was counted once. CDR3 nucleotides: TGCGCCAGCAGCCAAGGGGCCCAGGGTTTACAGCCCCAGCATTTT. Translation: CASSQGAQGLQPQHF. This sequence joins TRBV4-1 and TRBJ1-5, with D maybe TRBD1 (5 bases). Germline V gene sequence: CDR1 MGHRA, CDR2 YSYEKL. Deletions cut 1 base from V and 7 bases from J, with 14 bases between. The CDR3 runs 15 residues.

This sequence joins TRBV7-3 and TRBJ2-3; TRBD2 might be the D (7 bases). CDR3 size: 15 residues. CDR1 is SGHTA, CDR2 FQGTGA, per germline. Trimming took off 2 bases at V and 2 bases at J, with 11 bases between the two ends. The CDR3 DNA reads as TGTGCCAGCAGCTTAGTGGGGGGGGCCACAGATACGCAGTATTTT. It specifies CASSLVGGATDTQYF. Filled out from reference TRBV7-3 and TRBJ2-3, the complete variable domain reads GAGVSQTPSNKVTEKGKYVELRCDPISGHTALYWYRQSLGQGPEFLIYFQGTGAADDSGLPNDRFFAVRPEGSVSTLKIQRTERGDSAVYLCASSLVGGATDTQYFGPGTRLTVL.

This chain uses TRBV7-3 with TRBJ2-1, with 7 bases identical to TRBD2. Germline V lookup: CDR1 SGHTA, CDR2 FQGTGA. This CDR3 spans 14 amino acids. V trimming: 2 bases; J trimming: 9 bases; junction bases outside the gene matches: 7. CDR3: CASSLAGELGEQFF. CDR3 sequence (DNA): TGTGCCAGCAGCTTAGCGGGAGAGCTCGGTGAGCAGTTCTTC.

This chain joins TRBV29-1 and TRBJ1-2; D gene unclear. Germline loops: CDR1 SQVTM, CDR2 ANQGSEA. The CDR3 sequence is 12 residues long. Trimming stripped 1 base from V and 6 bases from J, with 9 bases between. The CDR3 coding sequence is TGCAGCGTTGAAGCTGGCCTCCATGGCTACACCTTC. Translation: CSVEAGLHGYTF. The full variable domain, in which reference TRBV29-1 and TRBJ1-2 provide the parts outside the CDR3, is SAVISQKPSRDICQRGTSLTIQCQVDSQVTMMFWYRQQPGQSLTLIATANQGSEATYESGFVIDKFPISRPNLTFSTLTVSNMSPEDSSIYLCSVEAGLHGYTFGSGTRLTVV.

The chain has TRBV6-1 and TRBJ1-5; D ambiguous. V was clipped by 5 bases and J by 2 bases, with 13 bases between them. There are 15 residues in the CDR3. Germline V gene data show CDR1 as MNHNS and CDR2 as SASEGT. The CDR3 sequence: CASSPSGEGNQPQHF. CDR3 nucleotide sequence: TGTGCCAGCAGTCCCTCGGGAGAGGGCAATCAGCCCCAGCATTTT.

V and J are TRBV5-1 and TRBJ1-3, with D perhaps TRBD1 (6 bases). The CDR3 contains 15 residues. V shed 7 bases and J shed 4 bases, with 18 bases lying between them. CDR1 is SGHRS and CDR2 is YFSETQ in the germline V gene. The CDR3 DNA is TGCGCCAGCGTACCCGCTCCAGGGGCCGGAAACACCATATATTTT. It yields the protein CASVPAPGAGNTIYF.